The present T cell receptor (beta chain) was sequenced within a study of T cell repertoires in cytomegalovirus infection. For the study at large: Indications of both CMV infection and matching HLA type were provided by public TCR beta signatures.

In this sample, this clonotype turned up many times. No antigen is known for it. Per germline, CDR1 MDHEN and CDR2 SYDVKM. Trimming left V 6 bases short and J 3 bases short, with 15 bases between. The CDR3 sequence is 14 residues long. TCRdb used MiXCR to reprocess the reads, holding one entry per CDR3 protein. The sample holds fewer than 200,000 distinct CDR3 sequences; roughly 9% are singletons and the top ten take approximately 4.2%. Study outcomes and limitations: There were carriers of CMV plus the relevant HLA, and cumulative public TCR beta family frequency identified them. Clonotype analysis showed dominance of the ex vivo response by HLA-C-restricted CMV-specific TCR beta clonotypes.

Sequencing input: PBMCs. The sequence was collected from a human donor in good health (CMV status not recorded). Some clones in this sample may be carry-over from other donors' samples. V usage is TRBV28 and J usage is TRBJ2-7; possibly TRBD2 for D (6 bases). The CDR3 bases are TGTGCCAGCAGCTCTTTAACTAGCAGCTACGAGCAGTACTTC. Encoded protein: CASSSLTSSYEQYF.